This entry is about one T cell receptor (beta chain). The data stem from a study of blood T cell repertoires in COVID-19. At the level of the study: Sources were T cells, B-cell-depleted T cells, or PBMCs; the material itself was cDNA or gDNA.

Libraries were prepared by immunoSEQ multiplex PCR; TCRdb keeps only in-frame clonotypes and omits some of them. This sample has 270,000 or so clones, with roughly 91% found just once. Sequenced: peripheral blood. This TCR came from a man in his forties or fifties with acute or convalescent COVID-19.

The CDR3 DNA sequence: TGCGCCAGCAGCTTGGCACCTAGCGGGGGGACTATTGGGAATGAGCAGTTCTTC. This sequence encodes CASSLAPSGGTIGNEQFF. The chain has TRBV5-1 and TRBJ2-1; 11 bases agree with TRBD2. Unmatched junction bases numbered 12, after V lost 0 bases and J lost 7 bases. From germline, CDR1 is SGHRS and CDR2 YFSETQ. This CDR3 spans 18 amino acids.